This is a list of T cell receptor beta chains from one sample in a study of primary melanoma T cells and metastatic recurrence. TCRdb's table, derived via immunoSEQ multiplex PCR, lists solely in-frame clones and lacks some. The sample consists of roughly 450 clones, around 86% of them appearing once. Sequenced sample: melanoma tumor tissue. The receptors originated from a human donor with melanoma. CDR3s include the opening cysteine and the closing phenylalanine or tryptophan. A D gene is named only where the DNA matches it firmly. Rows may omit the clone size; those that give it use once, few, many or a size class.

TRBJ1-2,TRBV7-6,NA,NA,CASSLRSRGTYGYTF,TGTGCCAGCAGCTTAAGGAGTCGGGGGACCTATGGCTACACCTTC
TRBJ2-3,TRBV6-8,TRBD2,NA,CASTGGADTQYF,TGTGCCAGCACTGGGGGGGCAGATACGCAGTATTTT
TRBJ2-5,TRBV11-3,NA,once,CASSLEGGGETQYF,TGTGCCAGCAGCTTAGAGGGAGGGGGAGAGACCCAGTACTTC
TRBJ2-5,TRBV28,TRBD1,NA,CASSTPTGGWETQYF,TGTGCCAGCAGTACCCCGACAGGGGGGTGGGAGACCCAGTACTTC
TRBJ2-4,TRBV6-8,TRBD2,NA,CASSYQGLAENIQYF,TGTGCCAGCAGTTACCAGGGACTAGCGGAAAACATTCAGTACTTC
TRBJ1-1,TRBV6-8,TRBD1,hyperexpanded,CASSYSGTGGEAFF,TGTGCCAGCAGTTACTCTGGGACAGGGGGTGAAGCTTTCTTT
TRBJ1-4,TRBV5-1,TRBD1,NA,CASSPYRGDEKLFF,TGCGCCAGCAGCCCCTACAGGGGGGATGAAAAACTGTTTTTT
TRBJ2-5,TRBV11-3,NA,NA,CASSVGRFQETQYF,TGTGCCAGCAGCGTGGGGAGGTTCCAAGAGACCCAGTACTTC
TRBJ1-2,TRBV7-6,NA,NA,CTSSPDRSNYGYTF,TGTACCAGCAGCCCCGACAGATCTAACTATGGCTACACCTTC
TRBJ1-2,TRBV19,NA,NA,CASSIDQWQGDRGGYTF,TGTGCCAGTAGTATAGATCAGTGGCAGGGCGATCGTGGAGGCTACACCTTC
TRBJ1-5,TRBV5-1,NA,NA,CASSLQGFSNQPQHF,TGCGCCAGCAGCCTACAGGGATTCAGCAATCAGCCCCAGCATTTT
TRBJ2-3,TRBV11-3,TRBD1,NA,CASTPRKADRASTDTQYF,TGTGCCAGCACACCACGGAAGGCGGACAGGGCCTCCACAGATACGCAGTATTTT
TRBJ1-5,TRBV6-8,TRBD1,NA,CASSYLAGGSQPQHF,TGTGCCAGCAGTTACTTGGCAGGGGGCAGTCAGCCCCAGCATTTT
TRBJ1-1,TRBV23-1,NA,few,CASSQDPEVNTEAFF,TGCGCCAGCAGCCAAGATCCGGAAGTGAACACTGAAGCTTTCTTT
TRBJ1-2,TRBV22-1,NA,NA,CASRRTNTGTGWNGYTF,TGTGCCAGCAGACGAACGAATACCGGGACAGGGTGGAATGGCTACACCTTC
TRBJ2-6,TRBV11-3,NA,NA,CASSLGRGSGANVLTF,TGTGCCAGCAGCTTAGGACGGGGCTCTGGGGCCAACGTCCTGACTTTC
TRBJ2-1,TRBV1,NA,NA,CASSQETGGYNEQFF,TGCGCCAGCAGCCAAGAAACGGGGGGTTACAATGAGCAGTTCTTC
TRBJ2-1,TRBV6-8,TRBD2,NA,CASSYSQRLAGVYNEQFF,TGTGCCAGCAGTTACTCCCAACGACTAGCGGGGGTATACAATGAGCAGTTCTTC
TRBJ1-2,TRBV29-1,NA,once,CSVEGGRGHGYTF,TGCAGCGTCGAGGGAGGGAGGGGTCATGGCTACACCTTC
TRBJ1-2,TRBV11-3,NA,NA,CASILDRPLDGYTF,TGTGCCAGCATCCTGGACCGGCCGCTGGACGGCTACACCTTC
TRBJ1-5,TRBV7-7,NA,NA,CASSLYQEENSNQPQHF,TGTGCCAGCAGCTTGTACCAGGAGGAGAATAGCAATCAGCCCCAGCATTTT
TRBJ2-7,TRBV6-8,NA,NA,CASSYGGGIEQYF,TGTGCCAGCAGTTACGGAGGGGGCATAGAGCAGTACTTC
TRBJ1-4,TRBV19,NA,NA,CASSMGRLNEKLFF,TGTGCCAGTAGTATGGGCAGATTAAATGAAAAACTGTTTTTT
TRBJ1-2,TRBV29-1,NA,few,CSVEVGRGHGYTF,TGCAGCGTTGAAGTAGGGAGAGGGCATGGCTACACCTTC
TRBJ2-3,TRBV19,TRBD1,NA,CASSPGQGLRDTQYF,TGTGCCAGTAGTCCGGGACAGGGGTTGCGAGATACGCAGTATTTT
TRBJ2-7,TRBV7-1,NA,once,CASSLSLGYEQYF,TGTGCCAGCAGCTTAAGTCTGGGGTACGAGCAGTACTTC
TRBJ2-7,TRBV11-3,NA,NA,CASSLVANSYEQYF,TGTGCCAGCAGCTTGGTAGCAAACTCCTACGAGCAGTACTTC
TRBJ2-6,TRBV6-8,NA,NA,CASSLPSGANVLTF,TGTGCCAGCAGTTTACCCTCTGGGGCCAACGTCCTGACTTTC
TRBJ2-1,TRBV11-3,TRBD1,NA,CASSQPGQGIEQFF,TGTGCCAGCAGCCAACCGGGACAGGGGATTGAGCAGTTCTTC
TRBJ1-4,TRBV30,TRBD1,NA,CAWTTGGKLFF,TGTGCCTGGACTACAGGGGGAAAACTGTTTTTT
TRBJ1-6,TRBV18,NA,NA,CASSPPGGNSPLHF,TGTGCCAGCTCACCACCGGGCGGGAATTCACCCCTCCACTTT
TRBJ2-2,TRBV19,NA,NA,CASSPPGLTNTGELFF,TGTGCCAGTAGTCCCCCGGGACTGACTAACACCGGGGAGCTGTTTTTT
TRBJ1-2,TRBV30,TRBD1,NA,CAWSRDRDYGYTF,TGTGCCTGGAGCAGAGACAGGGACTATGGCTACACCTTC
TRBJ2-6,TRBV29-1,NA,NA,CSVPQVLQSRANVLTF,TGCAGCGTTCCACAGGTACTACAAAGTCGGGCCAACGTCCTGACTTTC
TRBJ2-5,TRBV11-3,TRBD2,NA,CASSSTGGEKQTQYF,TGTGCCAGCAGCTCCACTGGGGGGGAGAAACAGACCCAGTACTTC
TRBJ1-4,TRBV6-8,TRBD1,once,CASSSYRGTNEKLFF,TGTGCCAGCAGTTCCTACAGGGGGACTAATGAAAAACTGTTTTTT
TRBJ2-2,TRBV19,NA,NA,CASMAGTNTGELFF,TGTGCCAGTATGGCAGGGACGAACACCGGGGAGCTGTTTTTT
TRBJ1-4,TRBV29-1,TRBD1,NA,CSVRGGTANEKLFF,TGCAGCGTCCGGGGGGGGACAGCTAATGAAAAACTGTTTTTT